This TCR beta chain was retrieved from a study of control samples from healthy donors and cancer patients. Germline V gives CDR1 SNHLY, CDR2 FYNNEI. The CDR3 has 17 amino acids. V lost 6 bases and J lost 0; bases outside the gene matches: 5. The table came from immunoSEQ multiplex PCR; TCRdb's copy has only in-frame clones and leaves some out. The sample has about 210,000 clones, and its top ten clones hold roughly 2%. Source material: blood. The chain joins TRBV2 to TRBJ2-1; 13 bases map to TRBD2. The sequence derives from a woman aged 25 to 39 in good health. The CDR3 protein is CASRAGLAGDSYNEQFF. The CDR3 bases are TGTGCCAGCAGGGCCGGACTAGCGGGGGACTCCTACAATGAGCAGTTCTTC.